The next 22 T cell receptor beta chains were all read from a single sample in a study of T cell responses to AZD1222 COVID-19 vaccine. Generated by immunoSEQ multiplex PCR, the TCRdb table keeps only in-frame clones and is missing some. The sample contains tens of thousands of clones, around 82% of which appear only once. Source: peripheral blood, taken on day 0 of AZD1222 vaccination. The receptors shown here come from an adult in good health.

This chain uses TRBV29-1 with TRBJ2-3; weak D call: TRBD2 (6 bases). The ends were cut back, 5 bases at V and 2 bases at J, with 14 bases in the middle. Germline V gene sequence: CDR1 SQVTM, CDR2 ANQGSEA. The CDR3 runs 14 residues. Here the CDR3 reads CSVSVGGDTDTQYF. The DNA for the CDR3 is TGCAGCGTTAGCGTTGGCGGGGACACAGATACGCAGTATTTT.

This chain joins TRBV14 and TRBJ2-2; 7 bases are a match to TRBD2. This CDR3 region has 17 residues. Per germline, CDR1 SGHDN and CDR2 FVKESK. V trimming: 2 bases; J trimming: 1 base; junction bases outside the gene matches: 7. CDR3 coding DNA: TGTGCCAGCAGCCAACTACGGCGGGGGAGGAACACCGGGGAGCTGTTTTTT. Protein sequence: CASSQLRRGRNTGELFF.

The gene calls are TRBV6-1 and TRBJ2-7; D unclear. V shed 3 bases and J shed 3 bases, with 12 bases lying between them. This CDR3 contains 14 residues. Germline V gene data show CDR1 as MNHNS and CDR2 as SASEGT. CDR3 sequence (DNA): TGTGCCAGCAGTGAGAGGCCCGGCAGCTACGAGCAGTACTTC. It translates to CASSERPGSYEQYF.

This chain links TRBV5-5 with TRBJ2-1; no reliable D call. The germline CDR1 and CDR2 sequences are SGHKS and YYEKEE (reference sequence). The CDR3 length is 12 residues. With 4 bases removed from V and 8 bases from J, the gap between germline ends came to 10 bases. CDR3 amino acids: CASSPPTDEQFF. Written as DNA, the CDR3 is TGTGCCAGCAGCCCCCCCACGGATGAGCAGTTCTTC.

The chain is built from TRBV12-3 or TRBV12-4 and TRBJ2-2, with D hard to call. There are 11 residues in the CDR3. The CDR3 loop reads CAVVGTRELFF. The CDR3 bases are TGTGCGGTGGTAGGAACCCGGGAGCTGTTTTTT.

The J gene is TRBJ1-2, the V gene TRBV4-3, with no clear D. Germline V gene sequence: CDR1 LGHNA, CDR2 YSLEER. The CDR3 loop spans 16 amino acids. Trimming cost V 0 bases and J 4 bases, with 15 bases left between them. The chain's CDR3 is CASSQDRSAGFYGYTF. CDR3 nucleotide sequence: TGCGCCAGCAGCCAAGATAGGTCGGCAGGCTTCTATGGCTACACCTTC.

CDR3 protein: CASSALGTGYPEQYF. In nucleotides, the CDR3 is TGCGCCAGCAGCGCCCTGGGGACAGGGTATCCCGAGCAGTACTTC. The V gene is TRBV4-1, the J gene TRBJ2-7, with 9 bases fitting TRBD1. The CDR3 spans 15 residues. The germline V gene has CDR1 MGHRA and CDR2 YSYEKL. The V and J ends lost 5 bases and 6 bases, in that order; junction bases with no gene match: 11.

V usage is TRBV29-1 and J usage is TRBJ2-2; perhaps TRBD2 as D (6 bases). The ends were cut back, 4 bases at V and 6 bases at J, with 6 bases in the middle. Germline CDR1 and CDR2: SQVTM and ANQGSEA. CDR3 length equals 11 residues. CDR3 DNA sequence: TGCAGCGTTGGGGGGGCCGGGGAGCTGTTTTTT. It specifies CSVGGAGELFF.

The V and J genes are TRBV7-2 and TRBJ1-4; no firm D call. Germline values: CDR1 SGHTA, CDR2 FQGNSA. The V end was cut by 3 bases, the J end by 2 bases, with 7 bases between. The CDR3 extends over 14 amino acids. Here the CDR3 DNA reads TGTGCCAGCAGCTTGATGGGTACTAATGAAAAACTGTTTTTT. Amino acid sequence: CASSLMGTNEKLFF.

The V call is TRBV7-8, the J call TRBJ2-2; D perhaps matches TRBD2 (7 bases). The germline V and J ends were trimmed by 1 base and 5 bases, with 17 bases remaining between them. This CDR3 is 17 amino acids long. The germline CDR1 and CDR2 sequences are SGHVS and FQNEAQ. The CDR3 reads CASSLGSGGLITGELFF. The CDR3 DNA sequence: TGTGCCAGCAGCTTAGGGTCCGGGGGGCTTATTACCGGGGAGCTGTTTTTT.

The rearrangement links TRBV11-2 to TRBJ2-6; no definite D call. Trimming pared 7 bases from V and 0 bases from J, leaving 7 bases between. From germline, CDR1 is SGHAT and CDR2 FQNNGV. The CDR3 length is 14 residues. CDR3 nucleotide sequence: TGTGCCAGCACCTTTGACTCTGGGGCCAACGTCCTGACTTTC. As protein: CASTFDSGANVLTF.

The chain is built from TRBV6-2 or TRBV6-3 and TRBJ2-2, with 12 bases lining up with TRBD2. Looked up from germline, CDR1 is MNHEY and CDR2 is SVGEGT. The CDR3 runs 14 residues. Trimming at V came to 6 bases and at J to 6 bases, leaving 2 bases not matched to a gene. Here the CDR3 DNA reads TGTGCCAGCAGACCTAGCGGGGGGGCCGGGGAGCTGTTTTTT. This sequence encodes CASRPSGGAGELFF.

The chain carries TRBV19 and TRBJ1-6; the D is unclear. The CDR3 spans 15 residues. V was pared by 4 bases and J by 0 bases, with 7 bases between. From germline, CDR1 is LNHDA and CDR2 SQIVND (reference sequence). DNA for the CDR3: TGTGCCAGTAGTACCGCAAGCTCCTATAATTCACCCCTCCACTTT. Amino acids: CASSTASSYNSPLHF.

The chain employs TRBV5-5 and TRBJ2-1, with D unresolved. This CDR3 comprises 15 residues. CDR1 and CDR2 (germline): SGHKS, YYEKEE (reference sequence). V was shortened by 0 bases and J by 0 bases, with 7 bases between the two germline ends. The CDR3 DNA follows: TGTGCCAGCAGCTTGGACTACGGCTCCTACAATGAGCAGTTCTTC. This encodes CASSLDYGSYNEQFF.

There are a few counts of this clone. V usage is TRBV28 and J usage is TRBJ2-7, with 7 bases that match TRBD1. Trimming removed 3 bases from V and 4 bases from J; junction bases left unmatched: 9. The CDR3 is 15 residues long. Germline lookup yields CDR1 MDHEN and CDR2 SYDVKM. The CDR3 spells CASSLEARGSYEQYF. CDR3 DNA sequence: TGTGCCAGCAGTTTGGAGGCCAGGGGGAGTTACGAGCAGTACTTC.

The chain combines TRBV5-1 with TRBJ1-2; no firm D call. The germline V gene has CDR1 SGHRS and CDR2 YFSETQ. V dropped 5 bases and J dropped 6 bases, with 14 bases sitting between them. The CDR3 is made up of 13 amino acids. CDR3 sequence: CASREGVGNGYTF. The CDR3, as DNA: TGCGCCAGCAGGGAAGGCGTAGGGAATGGCTACACCTTC.

This clone occurred a few times. The chain employs TRBV25-1 and TRBJ1-1, with TRBD1 matching over 9 bases. The CDR3 extends over 15 amino acids. Losses at the gene ends were 5 bases for V and 2 bases for J; bases not matched to a gene: 6. CDR1 is MGHDK and CDR2 is SYGVNS in the germline V gene. The CDR3 nucleotides read TGTGCCAGCAGTCCCACAGGGGGCGGTAACACTGAAGCTTTCTTT. Translating gives CASSPTGGGNTEAFF.

CDR3 region: CATSSRGSGANVLTF. CDR3 nucleotide sequence: TGTGCCACCAGCAGCAGGGGTTCTGGGGCCAACGTCCTGACTTTC. The chain carries TRBV15 and TRBJ2-6, with D possibly matching TRBD1 (6 bases). Per the germline V gene, CDR1 is LNHNV and CDR2 is YYDKDF (reference sequence). The CDR3 totals 15 residues. The V gene lost 3 bases and the J gene lost 1 base, with 7 bases spanning the gap.

J is TRBJ1-5 and V is TRBV2; TRBD1 matches 7 bases. The ends lost 5 bases at V and 3 bases at J; junction bases unmatched: 10. CDR1 and CDR2 from the germline V gene are SNHLY and FYNNEI. The CDR3 totals 16 residues. The CDR3 coding sequence is TGTGCCAGCAGTCCCGGGACAGTGATTCCCAATCAGCCCCAGCATTTT. Protein: CASSPGTVIPNQPQHF.

This sequence joins TRBV2 and TRBJ1-4, with D tentatively TRBD1 (5 bases). V shed 0 bases and J shed 7 bases, with 9 bases lying between them. The CDR3 has 14 residues. The V gene's germline CDR1 is SNHLY and CDR2 FYNNEI. For the CDR3, the DNA is TGTGCCAGCAGTGAAGCCCAGGGTGGTGAAAAACTGTTTTTT. Protein: CASSEAQGGEKLFF. The complete variable domain, with remaining parts taken from reference TRBV2 and TRBJ1-4, reads EPEVTQTPSHQVTQMGQEVILRCVPISNHLYFYWYRQILGQKVEFLVSFYNNEISEKSEIFDDQFSVERPDGSNFTLKIRSTKLEDSAMYFCASSEAQGGEKLFFGSGTQLSVL.

The chain joins TRBV5-1 to TRBJ2-7; D remains unclear. Germline loops: CDR1 SGHRS, CDR2 YFSETQ. V lost 0 bases, J lost 2 bases, and 9 bases lay in between. The CDR3 covers 14 residues. CDR3 amino acids: CASSLVQPTYEQYF. The CDR3 coding sequence is TGCGCCAGCAGCTTGGTGCAGCCAACCTACGAGCAGTACTTC. Filled out from reference TRBV5-1 and TRBJ2-7, the complete variable domain reads KAGVTQTPRYLIKTRGQQVTLSCSPISGHRSVSWYQQTPGQGLQFLFEYFSETQRNKGNFPGRFSGRQFSNSRSEMNVSTLELGDSALYLCASSLVQPTYEQYFGPGTRLTVT.

In its sample, this clone was seen a few times. The chain is built from TRBV7-2 and TRBJ2-7; D gene uncertain. This CDR3 is 14 amino acids long. Germline V lookup: CDR1 SGHTA, CDR2 FQGNSA. The V end was cut by 2 bases, the J end by 1 base, with 9 bases between. The CDR3 loop is CASSLMAASYEQYF. The CDR3 region has the DNA TGTGCCAGCAGCTTAATGGCAGCTTCCTACGAGCAGTACTTC.